The 29 T cell receptor beta chains in this list originate from one sample, sequenced in a study of blood T cells in healthy people across ages. Next came a second PCR, run for about 6 to 12 cycles, which used a sample-barcoded 5' primer along with a J-beta primer mix. TCRdb itself ran the 5' RACE reads through MiXCR, one entry per CDR3 protein. The sample has 980,000 or so distinct CDR3 sequences, 45% to 50% seen once. The sequenced material came from blood. The source of these receptors is a man aged 30-40 years in good health.

CDR3 DNA: TGTGCCAGCAGCTTCAAATCAGGACAGGGGGGCGAGACCCAGTACTTC. It encodes CASSFKSGQGGETQYF. V gene TRBV7-9 combines with J gene TRBJ2-5; TRBD1 matches at 10 bases. The CDR3 consists of 16 residues. V was clipped by 3 bases and J by 5 bases; unmatched bases: 9. Germline V CDR1 and CDR2: SEHNR, FQNEAQ (reference sequence).

This clonotype was seen at least ten times. This chain links TRBV3-1 with TRBJ2-1, with 8 bases matching TRBD2. Germline V gene sequence: CDR1 LGHDT, CDR2 YNNKEL (reference sequence). The CDR3 runs 15 residues. V was clipped by 6 bases and J by 2 bases; unmatched bases: 6. The CDR3 sequence: CASSSLAGTYNEQFF. The CDR3 nucleotides read TGTGCCAGCAGTTCCTTAGCGGGGACCTACAATGAGCAGTTCTTC.

V and J are TRBV5-1 and TRBJ2-7; 8 bases fit TRBD1. Germline V gene lookup returns CDR1 SGHRS and CDR2 YFSETQ. The CDR3 has 14 residues. V dropped 4 bases and J dropped 2; count of bases not matched to a gene: 5. The DNA for the CDR3 is TGCGCCAGCAGCCACGGACAGGGAACCTACGAGCAGTACTTC. Encoded protein: CASSHGQGTYEQYF.

Turning to this clonotype: A clone one base away is much larger, so this may be a read error. The V and J genes are TRBV20-1 and TRBJ2-1; the D is unclear. V lost 1 base and J 12 bases, leaving 19 bases between the germline ends. CDR1 and CDR2 from the germline V gene are DFQATT and SNEGSKA (reference sequence). The length of the CDR3 is 14 residues. In nucleotides, the CDR3 is TGCAGTGCTAGAGGAAGTCACACTGCGGCAGGGCAGTTCTTC. It yields the protein CSARGSHTAAGQFF.

This chain connects TRBV18 to TRBJ2-3; 7 bases agree with TRBD1. The ends lost 0 bases at V and 3 bases at J; junction bases unmatched: 6. This CDR3 comprises 16 residues. Germline V gives CDR1 KGHSH, CDR2 LQKENI. Written as DNA, the CDR3 is TGTGCCAGCTCACCACCGGTCCAGGGGGATACAGATACGCAGTATTTT. This encodes CASSPPVQGDTDTQYF.

The V gene is TRBV20-1, the J gene TRBJ1-5, with D unresolved. Germline CDR1 DFQATT, CDR2 SNEGSKA (reference sequence). V gave up 6 bases and J gave up 3 bases, with 12 bases separating them. The CDR3 has 13 amino acids. As DNA, the CDR3 is TGCAGTGCCAAAGACACAAACAATCAGCCCCAGCATTTT. As protein: CSAKDTNNQPQHF.

V is TRBV20-1 and J is TRBJ2-3, with 12 bases that match TRBD2. The trim removed 3 bases at V and 2 bases at J, leaving 6 bases unmatched. CDR3 length: 16 residues. CDR1 DFQATT and CDR2 SNEGSKA come from the germline V gene (reference sequence). CDR3 bases: TGCAGTGCTAGCCCCCTAGCGGGGGGGCCCACAGATACGCAGTATTTT. Residues: CSASPLAGGPTDTQYF.

This chain joins TRBV11-3 and TRBJ2-1, with TRBD1 matching 7 bases. CDR1 and CDR2 (germline): SGHNT, YENEEA. J lost 6 bases, V lost 3 bases, and 11 bases had no gene match. This CDR3 spans 16 amino acids. CDR3 protein: CASSLPGVAGGNEQFF. The CDR3 DNA reads as TGTGCCAGCAGCTTGCCTGGTGTGGCAGGGGGCAATGAGCAGTTCTTC.

The chain carries TRBV29-1 and TRBJ1-1, with TRBD1 as a possible D gene (6 bases). The germline V gene encodes CDR1 SQVTM and CDR2 ANQGSEA. Trimming stripped 7 bases from V and 6 bases from J, with 18 bases between. This CDR3 has 13 amino acids. CDR3 sequence reads: CSGSGTLKPEAFF. CDR3 nucleotide sequence: TGCAGCGGGTCCGGGACACTCAAACCTGAAGCTTTCTTT. The full variable domain, rest sourced from reference TRBV29-1 and TRBJ1-1, is SAVISQKPSRDICQRGTSLTIQCQVDSQVTMMFWYRQQPGQSLTLIATANQGSEATYESGFVIDKFPISRPNLTFSTLTVSNMSPEDSSIYLCSGSGTLKPEAFFGQGTRLTVV.

This clonotype occurred a few times. The chain joins TRBV7-9 to TRBJ2-7; D ambiguous. The CDR3 has 14 residues. Germline V gene data show CDR1 as SEHNR and CDR2 as FQNEAQ (reference sequence). V was clipped by 1 base and J by 4 bases, with 11 bases between them. The CDR3 loop is CASSLVNSPYEQYF. The CDR3 DNA sequence: TGTGCCAGCAGCTTAGTTAACTCCCCTTACGAGCAGTACTTC.

The V call is TRBV10-3, the J call TRBJ2-6; D call uncertain. Germline loops: CDR1 ENHRY, CDR2 SYGVKD. This CDR3 spans 12 amino acids. Trimming pared 7 bases from V and 4 bases from J, leaving 5 bases between. In nucleotides, the CDR3 is TGTGCCATCACTGGGGGGGCCAACGTCCTGACTTTC. Translating gives CAITGGANVLTF.

The chain joins TRBV28 to TRBJ2-7; TRBD1 matches at 9 bases. J gave up 2 bases and V 7 bases, and 3 bases lay outside the gene matches. CDR3 length: 13 residues. In germline, CDR1 is MDHEN, CDR2 SYDVKM. The CDR3 loop is CASTGTGPYEQYF. The CDR3 coding sequence is TGTGCCAGCACCGGGACAGGGCCCTACGAGCAGTACTTC.

The J gene is TRBJ1-1, the V gene TRBV20-1, with TRBD1 as a possible D gene (5 bases). V was pared by 3 bases and J by 0 bases, with 11 bases between. The CDR3 contains 14 residues. CDR1 and CDR2 (germline): DFQATT, SNEGSKA (reference sequence). CDR3 coding DNA: TGCAGTGCTAGCGACAGTGCTGTGAACACTGAAGCTTTCTTT. Protein: CSASDSAVNTEAFF.

The chain recombines TRBV11-2 with TRBJ2-5; D is perhaps TRBD1 (5 bases). The CDR3 has 16 residues. Germline loops: CDR1 SGHAT, CDR2 FQNNGV. Between the trimmed V and J ends, which lost 4 bases and 1 base, there was a span of 16 bases. CDR3 loop: CASSSTGRTIQETQYF. The CDR3 bases are TGTGCCAGCAGCTCGACTGGTCGGACAATCCAAGAGACCCAGTACTTC.

This rearrangement joins TRBV15 to TRBJ2-1, with D unclear. V shed 0 bases and J shed 5 bases, with 17 bases lying between them. The CDR3 loop spans 17 amino acids. The germline V gene encodes CDR1 LNHNV and CDR2 YYDKDF (reference sequence). The CDR3 sequence: CATSRDGLTLSNNEQFF. CDR3 coding DNA: TGTGCCACCAGCAGAGATGGCCTGACACTGAGCAACAATGAGCAGTTCTTC. The complete variable domain, with remaining parts taken from reference TRBV15 and TRBJ2-1, reads DAMVIQNPRYQVTQFGKPVTLSCSQTLNHNVMYWYQQKSSQAPKLLFHYYDKDFNNEADTPDNFQSRRPNTSFCFLDIRSPGLGDTAMYLCATSRDGLTLSNNEQFFGPGTRLTVL.

The chain uses TRBV10-3 and TRBJ1-2, with D unclear. This CDR3 is built from 13 residues. V lost 5 bases and J 2 bases, leaving 9 bases between the germline ends. Germline V gene sequence: CDR1 ENHRY, CDR2 SYGVKD. DNA for the CDR3: TGTGCCATCAGTCCCTCTACGAACTATGGCTACACCTTC. Amino acid sequence: CAISPSTNYGYTF.

The J gene is TRBJ2-7, the V gene TRBV3-1, with unresolved D. The CDR3 runs to 13 residues. Germline assignment: CDR1 LGHDT and CDR2 YNNKEL (reference sequence). Trimming cost V 4 bases and J 4 bases, with 11 bases left between them. The CDR3 bases are TGTGCCAGCAGCCTCCCCGCGAGGTACGAGCAGTACTTC. Protein sequence: CASSLPARYEQYF.

As concerns this clonotype: A clone one base away is much larger, so this may be a read error. The V call is TRBV20-1, the J call TRBJ2-3; 11 bases are shared with TRBD2. The CDR3 extends over 15 amino acids. CDR1 DFQATT and CDR2 SNEGSKA come from the germline V gene (reference sequence). In DNA, the CDR3 is TGCAGTGGACTAGCGGGGACTAAATACACAGATACGCGGTATTTT. Its translation: CSGLAGTKYTDTRYF.

Concerning this clonotype: The junction does not match germline at one end; this may be a read error. V is TRBV27 and J is TRBJ2-7; D is possibly TRBD1 (6 bases). The CDR3 spans 14 residues. Germline CDR1 and CDR2: MNHEY and SMNVEV (reference sequence). The CDR3 loop reads CASSVSGQSYEQYF. The CDR3 nucleotides are TGTGCCAGCAGTGTATCCGGACAGAGCTACGAGCAGTACTTC.

V gene TRBV20-1 combines with J gene TRBJ2-7, with TRBD1 matching 8 bases. CDR3 length: 13 amino acids. J gave up 2 bases and V 5 bases, and 5 bases lay outside the gene matches. Germline CDR1 is DFQATT and CDR2 is SNEGSKA (reference sequence). The CDR3 reads CSAGRTGTYEQYF. The DNA of the CDR3 is TGCAGTGCTGGAAGGACAGGGACCTACGAGCAGTACTTC.

The chain combines TRBV7-3 with TRBJ2-4; TRBD2 might be the D (6 bases). Trimming took off 5 bases at V and 6 bases at J, with 20 bases between the two ends. The CDR3 runs to 16 residues. Germline V lookup: CDR1 SGHTA, CDR2 FQGTGA. DNA for the CDR3: TGTGCCAGCAGCCCCGGGGGTATCACAGATTCAAACATTCAGTACTTC. Translation gives CASSPGGITDSNIQYF.

The rearrangement joins TRBV4-3 to TRBJ1-1; D unclear. Germline V gene lookup returns CDR1 LGHNA and CDR2 YSLEER. The CDR3 contains 15 residues. V gave up 1 base and J gave up 0 bases, with 9 bases separating them. CDR3 sequence reads: CASSQAPAMNTEAFF. DNA of the CDR3: TGCGCCAGCAGCCAAGCCCCGGCGATGAACACTGAAGCTTTCTTT.

This clonotype showed up just once. The chain recombines TRBV20-1 with TRBJ1-5, with D unclear. This CDR3 is built from 13 residues. V lost 4 bases, J lost 8 bases, and 15 bases lay in between. Germline V lookup: CDR1 DFQATT, CDR2 SNEGSKA (reference sequence). The CDR3 nucleotides are TGCAGTGCTACCCGGAAACCTGACGAGCCCCAGCATTTT. This sequence encodes CSATRKPDEPQHF.

The rearrangement joins TRBV3-1 to TRBJ2-7; 7 positions match TRBD1. The CDR3 totals 14 residues. CDR1 is LGHDT and CDR2 is YNNKEL in the germline V gene (reference sequence). With V trimmed by 7 bases and J by 3 bases, 9 bases remained unmatched. CDR3 sequence reads: CASNRQGVDYEQYF. As DNA, the CDR3 is TGTGCCAGCAACCGACAGGGAGTGGACTACGAGCAGTACTTC.

The table lists this clonotype with a few counts. The chain couples TRBV5-1 to TRBJ1-6, with 9 positions matching TRBD1. V dropped 0 bases and J dropped 7; count of bases not matched to a gene: 2. The CDR3 length is 15 residues. Germline loops: CDR1 SGHRS, CDR2 YFSETQ. CDR3 nucleotides: TGCGCCAGCAGCTTGGGGACAGGGGTCAATTCACCCCTCCACTTT. This gives the protein CASSLGTGVNSPLHF.

The V and J genes are TRBV3-1 and TRBJ1-4; a weak D match, TRBD1 (6 bases). The germline V gene encodes CDR1 LGHDT and CDR2 YNNKEL (reference sequence). This CDR3 has 15 residues. Trimming pared 4 bases from V and 4 bases from J, leaving 13 bases between. CDR3 in DNA: TGTGCCAGCAGCCGTAGGGGGTCCTTTAATGAAAAACTGTTTTTT. Translated, it gives CASSRRGSFNEKLFF.

CDR3: CSPAGTDFFWGYTF. CDR3 bases: TGCAGCCCGGCCGGGACAGACTTCTTCTGGGGCTACACCTTC. The chain combines TRBV29-1 with TRBJ1-2; 7 nucleotides align to TRBD1. Germline V gene lookup returns CDR1 SQVTM and CDR2 ANQGSEA. V was clipped by 8 bases and J by 8 bases; unmatched bases: 17. CDR3 length: 14 amino acids.

V and J are TRBV11-2 and TRBJ2-3, with 9 bases aligning to TRBD2. The CDR3 is 16 amino acids. Germline CDR1 and CDR2: SGHAT and FQNNGV. Trimming at V came to 3 bases and at J to 4 bases, leaving 8 bases not matched to a gene. CDR3 in amino acids: CASSLGAGGHADTQYF. The CDR3 DNA reads TGTGCCAGCAGCTTGGGGGCGGGGGGGCATGCAGATACGCAGTATTTT.

The chain couples TRBV4-3 to TRBJ2-5; a weak D match, TRBD1 (5 bases). The last part of the DNA fits TRBJ2-7 better; the J call may be wrong. CDR1 and CDR2 from the germline V gene are LGHNA and YSLEER. This CDR3 spans 17 amino acids. The CDR3 DNA follows: TGCGCCAGCAGCCAAGATGACCCGATCCAGGGTCACCACGAGCAGTACTTC. Protein: CASSQDDPIQGHHEQYF.